The rows below give T cell receptor beta chains drawn from one sample of a study of T cell repertoires in cytomegalovirus infection. Using its own MiXCR run on the reads, TCRdb lists one record per CDR3 protein. The sample holds about 920,000 distinct CDR3 sequences, around 32% seen once. No antigen is known for these receptors. The specimen comprised cultured CD8+ T cells from PBMCs, sampled from culture after CMV antigen stimulation. The receptors originated from a human donor in good health (CMV status not recorded). Some clones in this sample may be carry-over from other donors' samples. Each CDR3 is given without its conserved first and last residue. Clone size is given for some rows only: seen once, a few or many times, or a class if the clone is expanded.

clone_size j_call v_call cdr3_aa
many TRBJ2-6 TRBV7-2 ASSRTSGGSLSGANVLT
few TRBJ1-1 TRBV12-3/TRBV12-4 ASSFAGMTSEAF
few TRBJ1-2 TRBV19 ASSIGPGGLDGYT
. TRBJ1-1 TRBV18 ASSPLVNAEAF
few TRBJ2-7 TRBV7-9 ASSSRGGNRPEQY
. TRBJ2-1 TRBV7-6 ASSFPRGFSGGQRYNEQF
many TRBJ2-5 TRBV7-2 ASSEDTQGPETQY
. TRBJ2-3 TRBV7-9 ASSLATGEDTQY
few TRBJ1-2 TRBV10-2 ASSPGGTGIYGYT
. TRBJ1-5 TRBV20-1 SAWDNNSNQPQH
few TRBJ1-3 TRBV27 ASSPSQGPGNTIY
. TRBJ1-2 TRBV6-1 ASSEWYHREDYGYT
few TRBJ1-2 TRBV6-5 ASSYSGQGPYGYT
many TRBJ2-5 TRBV4-1 ASSQGWIAEYQETQY
. TRBJ1-1 TRBV2 ASSDSRTVMNTEAF
. TRBJ1-2 TRBV25-1 ASRTRGVGNYT
. TRBJ1-2 TRBV10-3 AIRDRNPFDYGYT
. TRBJ1-1 TRBV7-8 ASSSSGGGRAF
. TRBJ2-7 TRBV7-8 ASRLISSYEQY
. TRBJ2-3 TRBV28 ASSLYQNTDTQY
. TRBJ1-4 TRBV12-3/TRBV12-4 ASSFLGTTSNEKLF
few TRBJ2-1 TRBV7-9 ASSHHRDSNNEQF
once TRBJ2-1 TRBV7-3 ASSARLAGARANNEQF
few TRBJ1-1 TRBV27 ASSLMSYTEAF
. TRBJ2-3 TRBV7-9 ASSLRLGQGADTQY
few TRBJ1-1 TRBV19 ASRGKLEVSGNTEAF
. TRBJ2-3 TRBV6-2/TRBV6-3 ASSYEETGVSVDTQY
. TRBJ1-2 TRBV15 ATREGTTYT
. TRBJ1-2 TRBV19 ASSSPRSGPDRYGYT
few TRBJ1-6 TRBV19 ASSTFPDSNSPLH
. TRBJ2-7 TRBV5-1 ASSITPGEQY
. TRBJ2-1 TRBV27 ASSPSGQGSEQF
. TRBJ2-1 TRBV6-6 ASSYSPGTNYNEQF
. TRBJ2-1 TRBV28 ASWTYNEQF
. TRBJ2-3 TRBV7-2 ASSLTATGGTDMQY
few TRBJ2-2 TRBV11-3 ASSLGYRSSNTGELF
few TRBJ2-3 TRBV7-7 ASSLGNRDTDTQY
once TRBJ2-1 TRBV25-1 ASSDDQGAGNEQF
few TRBJ2-2 TRBV2 ASRSGGNTGELF
. TRBJ2-7 TRBV7-8 ASRWGTGPYEQY
. TRBJ2-1 TRBV27 ASTYLGALQPDEQF
. TRBJ2-1 TRBV7-9 ASSFMTSGGHKRSYNEQF
. TRBJ1-4 TRBV5-1 ASRDGQGLF
few TRBJ1-2 TRBV2 ASSVPGQGRSGYT
. TRBJ1-2 TRBV19 APGQGCYGYT
. TRBJ2-3 TRBV7-8 ASSFLGADMQY
few TRBJ2-1 TRBV27 ASSMAGAYNEQF
few TRBJ1-1 TRBV6-1 ASRDRGQRTEAF
few TRBJ1-2 TRBV27 ASNPGQGPTNYGYT
. TRBJ1-1 TRBV20-1 SARSMNTEAF
. TRBJ2-2 TRBV27 ANRRGAGELF
few TRBJ2-7 TRBV6-5 ASSPPGQGDEQY
. TRBJ2-3 TRBV5-4 AIVDVSTDTQY
few TRBJ1-4 TRBV27 ASSLWTGGEKLF
. TRBJ1-2 TRBV13 ASSVGQGTYGYT
. TRBJ2-3 TRBV6-5 ASSYFAVATSGHQYTQY
. TRBJ2-3 TRBV15 ATSRDGTSGGARDTQY
few TRBJ1-2 TRBV28 ASNPGRGYT
. TRBJ1-2 TRBV7-9 ASSPTTGAVYGYT
few TRBJ2-7 TRBV6-5 ASSYSRYRSYEQY